The clone carrying this T cell receptor beta chain was counted a few times. This sample was taken from a study of T-cell reconstitution after alpha-beta-depleted transplantation in children. The V and J ends lost 0 bases and 1 base respectively, with 10 bases between them. This CDR3 has 15 amino acids. Germline V gene data show CDR1 as SGDLS and CDR2 as YYNGEE. Preparation of the TCRbeta library was carried out with unique molecular identifiers. From the PCR reads, TCRdb called clonotypes with MiXCR, one entry per CDR3 protein. The sample consists of about 610,000 distinct CDR3 sequences, under 12% of them appearing once.

The specimen comprised PBMCs from the stem cell graft donor, sampled from the stem cell graft. This rearrangement joins TRBV9 to TRBJ2-5; TRBD2 is a possible D gene (5 bases). The receptor was derived from a human donor who donated a stem cell graft to a child with acute myeloid leukemia. The CDR3: CASSVDVALQETQYF. The CDR3 bases are TGTGCCAGCAGCGTAGATGTAGCGCTCCAAGAGACCCAGTACTTC. Looking up the rest from reference TRBV9 and TRBJ2-5 gives the full variable domain: DSGVTQTPKHLITATGQRVTLRCSPRSGDLSVYWYQQSLDQGLQFLIQYYNGEERAKGNILERFSAQQFPDLHSELNLSSLELGDSALYFCASSVDVALQETQYFGPGTRLLVL.